The clone carrying this T cell receptor (beta chain) was detected a few times. What it binds is not known. The germline V gene has CDR1 DFQATT and CDR2 SNEGSKA (reference sequence). CDR3 length: 16 residues. V lost 2 bases and J lost 1; bases outside the gene matches: 4. The sample belongs to a study of blood T cells in healthy people across ages. Whole-study results and caveats: Unknown CMV status may confound age-related changes in expanded clones. Naive and antigen-experienced cells could not be conclusively compared, given unsorted PBMCs. Older age coincided with a roughly linear decline in TCR beta diversity per million T cells.

Sample-barcoded 5' priming and a J-beta primer mix drove a second PCR of about 7 to 11 cycles. TCRdb processed the 5' RACE reads anew with MiXCR; each CDR3 protein has one entry. The sample has about 900,000 distinct CDR3 sequences, about 48% seen once. Sequences were obtained from blood. The TCR was taken from a man aged 25-45 years in good health. The chain is built from TRBV20-1 and TRBJ2-1; 11 nucleotides agree with TRBD2. CDR3 in amino acids: CSARLAGGFSYNEQFF. CDR3 bases: TGCAGTGCTAGACTAGCGGGGGGCTTTTCCTACAATGAGCAGTTCTTC.